Below, 20 T cell receptor beta chains from the same sample are listed, as sequenced in a study of spatial heterogeneity in lung cancer. TCRdb passed the 5' RACE reads through MiXCR, listing each CDR3 protein once. The sample holds 9,500 to 12,000 distinct CDR3 sequences; under 9.5% are singletons and the top ten take about 22%. For these receptors, no antigen is known. The study's findings and limits: Counts of expanded intratumoral alpha and beta TCRs tracked tumor mutation counts.

Time point in this sample: sample taken at primary tumor resection. This sample comprised lung tumor tissue, obtained at surgery. The receptors shown here come from a female donor with early-stage non-small cell lung cancer.

This clonotype was observed at least ten times. This beta chain is an off-target read within a library intended for alpha chains, so its frequency means little. V is TRBV7-3 and J is TRBJ2-2, with 8 bases matching TRBD1. There are 16 residues in the CDR3. Germline V gene data show CDR1 as SGHTA and CDR2 as FQGTGA. Unmatched junction bases numbered 7, after V lost 2 bases and J lost 5 bases. CDR3 nucleotide sequence: TGTGCCAGCAGCTTATCCTCACAGGGGGGAACCGGGGAGCTGTTTTTT. It is translated as CASSLSSQGGTGELFF.

By proportion, this clonotype is medium-sized. Little can be read into the size of this beta chain, an off-target read in a library designed for alpha chains. This chain connects TRBV7-2 to TRBJ1-1; D not resolved. The V and J ends lost 1 base and 4 bases respectively, with 7 bases between them. Germline loops: CDR1 SGHTA, CDR2 FQGNSA. The CDR3 extends over 13 amino acids. CDR3 sequence reads: CASSLDRATEAFF. The CDR3 DNA reads TGTGCCAGCAGCTTAGACCGGGCCACTGAAGCTTTCTTT.

Comments on this clonotype: Because this beta chain is a stray read in a library intended to capture alpha chains, its abundance should not be given much weight. The chain uses TRBV4-2 and TRBJ1-1; D gene ambiguous. Germline lookup yields CDR1 LGHNA and CDR2 YNFKEQ. The germline V and J ends were trimmed by 1 base and 5 bases, with 5 bases remaining between them. The CDR3 runs to 12 residues. The CDR3 loop reads CASSQVGTEAFF. Here the CDR3 DNA reads TGTGCCAGCAGCCAAGTTGGGACTGAAGCTTTCTTT.

This clonotype was counted ten times or more. This beta chain is a stray sequence in a library constructed for alpha chains; its clone size is not meaningful. The gene calls are TRBV19 and TRBJ1-5; D unclear. The V gene lost 3 bases and the J gene lost 7 bases, with 10 bases spanning the gap. Looked up from germline, CDR1 is LNHDA and CDR2 is SQIVND (reference sequence). The CDR3 is made up of 13 amino acids. CDR3 nucleotides: TGTGCCAGTAGTATCCCCGGATTGCAGCCCCAGCATTTT. Protein product: CASSIPGLQPQHF.

The sample holds many counts of this clonotype. Little can be read into the size of this beta chain, an off-target read in a library designed for alpha chains. The rearrangement links TRBV18 to TRBJ2-3; D unresolved. Trimming took 2 bases from V and 2 from J, leaving 11 bases between them. The CDR3 spans 15 residues. Germline loops: CDR1 KGHSH, CDR2 LQKENI. The CDR3 region is CASSPRTELTDTQYF. The CDR3, as DNA: TGTGCCAGCTCACCAAGGACCGAACTCACAGATACGCAGTATTTT.

At least ten counts were recorded for this clonotype. This beta chain was picked up by a library intended for alpha chains and is off target, so its count carries little meaning. The chain joins TRBV25-1 to TRBJ1-4, with 7 nucleotides matching TRBD1. The CDR3 totals 15 residues. Trimming removed 2 bases from V and 4 bases from J; junction bases left unmatched: 4. Germline V CDR1 and CDR2: MGHDK, SYGVNS. The CDR3 loop is CASSERDSGNEKLFF. As DNA, the CDR3 is TGTGCCAGCAGTGAAAGGGACAGTGGTAATGAAAAACTGTTTTTT.

As regards this clonotype: This beta chain is off target for a library built for alpha chains, so its abundance means little. This chain links TRBV5-5 with TRBJ1-2; 8 nucleotides align to TRBD1. The CDR3 contains 13 residues. CDR1 SGHKS and CDR2 YYEKEE come from the germline V gene (reference sequence). V dropped 4 bases and J dropped 3; count of bases not matched to a gene: 2. The CDR3 is CASSQTGDYGYTF. In nucleotides, the CDR3 is TGTGCCAGCAGCCAGACAGGGGACTATGGCTACACCTTC.

This clonotype showed up many times. This beta chain lies outside the target of a library built for alpha chains; its clone size means little. The chain combines TRBV4-1 with TRBJ1-4; 9 nucleotides line up with TRBD1. The trim removed 2 bases at V and 5 bases at J, leaving 3 bases unmatched. CDR1 and CDR2 (germline): MGHRA, YSYEKL. The CDR3 runs 15 residues. The CDR3 is CASSQSGTGNEKLFF. The CDR3 coding sequence is TGCGCCAGCAGCCAATCCGGGACAGGGAATGAAAAACTGTTTTTT.

This clonotype was detected many times. Within a library made for alpha chains, this beta chain is off target, and its count is uninformative. This chain joins TRBV15 and TRBJ2-5; 11 nucleotides agree with TRBD1. V gave up 8 bases and J gave up 5 bases; unmatched junction bases: 7. The CDR3 runs 14 residues. CDR1 is LNHNV and CDR2 is YYDKDF in the germline V gene (reference sequence). The CDR3 reads CATGRTGGRETQYF. In DNA form, the CDR3 reads TGTGCCACCGGAAGGACAGGGGGCCGGGAGACCCAGTACTTC. Full variable domain (missing parts from reference TRBV15 and TRBJ2-5): DAMVIQNPRYQVTQFGKPVTLSCSQTLNHNVMYWYQQKSSQAPKLLFHYYDKDFNNEADTPDNFQSRRPNTSFCFLDIRSPGLGDTAMYLCATGRTGGRETQYFGPGTRLLVL.

There are many counts of this clonotype. A read error may account for a junction end that differs from germline. This beta chain was picked up by a library intended for alpha chains and is off target, so its count carries little meaning. This chain uses TRBV2 with TRBJ1-3; D is unclear. The CDR3 runs to 12 residues. Germline V CDR1 and CDR2: SNHLY, FYNNEI. In DNA, the CDR3 is TGTGCCAGCAGTGAGACCCCCGTACCATCTGTTTTT. It encodes CASSETPVPSVF.

The table lists this clonotype with many counts. This beta chain is an off-target read within a library intended for alpha chains, so its frequency means little. The CDR3 sequence: CASSQATGTYTDTQYF. In DNA, the CDR3 is TGCGCCAGCAGCCAAGCTACCGGGACATACACAGATACGCAGTATTTT. The rearrangement joins TRBV4-1 to TRBJ2-3, with D maybe TRBD1 (6 bases). The CDR3 loop spans 16 amino acids. Germline V gene lookup returns CDR1 MGHRA and CDR2 YSYEKL. Trimming pared 1 base from V and 2 bases from J, leaving 13 bases between.

Within the sample, this clonotype is medium-sized (0.01 to 0.1%). With the library built for alpha chains, this beta chain is off target and its frequency is not meaningful. V and J are TRBV30 and TRBJ2-6; D might be TRBD1 or TRBD2, each matching 6 bases. Trimming pared 0 bases from V and 1 base from J, leaving 10 bases between. Germline loops: CDR1 GTSNPN, CDR2 SVGIG (reference sequence). The CDR3 length is 16 residues. CDR3 sequence: CAWSVGGGSGANVLTF. The CDR3 coding sequence is TGTGCCTGGAGTGTTGGAGGGGGGTCTGGGGCCAACGTCCTGACTTTC.

This clonotype occurred a few times. As an off-target read in a library built for alpha chains, this beta chain has a frequency of little significance. J is TRBJ1-4 and V is TRBV4-3; D perhaps matches TRBD1 (6 bases). V shed 0 bases and J shed 3 bases, with 11 bases lying between them. There are 16 residues in the CDR3. CDR1 and CDR2 (germline): LGHNA, YSLEER. The CDR3 nucleotides read TGCGCCAGCAGCCAAGATTCCGGACAGTCTAATGAAAAACTGTTTTTT. It translates to CASSQDSGQSNEKLFF.

This clonotype is labeled medium-sized. Found in a library prepared for alpha chains, this beta chain is an off-target read, and its abundance has little meaning. This chain joins TRBV20-1 and TRBJ2-3; perhaps TRBD2 as D (6 bases). CDR3 length: 14 amino acids. Germline V gene sequence: CDR1 DFQATT, CDR2 SNEGSKA (reference sequence). Trimming took 1 base from V and 4 from J, leaving 12 bases between them. This CDR3 is CSARAPTSADTQYF. In DNA, the CDR3 is TGCAGTGCTAGAGCTCCGACTAGTGCAGATACGCAGTATTTT.

This clonotype was picked up many times. This beta chain is a stray read from a library made for alpha chains; its abundance is not meaningful. This rearrangement joins TRBV10-3 to TRBJ2-1; 8 positions match TRBD1. With V trimmed by 7 bases and J by 12 bases, 17 bases remained unmatched. CDR3 length equals 15 residues. Germline loops: CDR1 ENHRY, CDR2 SYGVKD. The CDR3 region has the DNA TGTGCCATCATGAGAGAGGGGGACAGGACTAAATGGCAGTTCTTC. Its protein is CAIMREGDRTKWQFF.

This clonotype has only a few counts. With the library built for alpha chains, this beta chain is off target and its frequency is not meaningful. The V call is TRBV18, the J call TRBJ2-1, with D possibly being TRBD1 (5 bases). V lost 2 bases and J lost 14, with 19 bases in between. The germline V gene encodes CDR1 KGHSH and CDR2 LQKENI. The CDR3 contains 14 residues. This chain's CDR3 is CASSPRGFGQKEFF. The CDR3 DNA reads as TGTGCCAGCTCACCAAGGGGTTTTGGCCAAAAAGAGTTCTTC.

This clonotype was observed many times. Being off target in a library aimed at alpha chains, this beta chain has a size of little meaning. The chain employs TRBV20-1 and TRBJ2-2; perhaps TRBD2 as D (5 bases). The CDR3 is 14 amino acids. The V gene lost 0 bases and the J gene lost 7 bases, with 12 bases spanning the gap. Germline V gives CDR1 DFQATT, CDR2 SNEGSKA (reference sequence). Here the CDR3 reads CSARDLSRGGELFF. The CDR3 coding sequence is TGCAGTGCTAGAGATCTCAGTCGGGGCGGGGAGCTGTTTTTT.

This clonotype was counted only a few times. Being off target in a library aimed at alpha chains, this beta chain has a size of little meaning. The chain employs TRBV28 and TRBJ1-5; D uncertain. Germline CDR1 and CDR2: MDHEN and SYDVKM. CDR3 length: 16 amino acids. The V gene lost 3 bases and the J gene lost 0 bases, with 12 bases spanning the gap. Here the CDR3 reads CASSFWSGNSNQPQHF. The CDR3 coding sequence is TGTGCCAGCAGTTTCTGGTCGGGGAATAGCAATCAGCCCCAGCATTTT.

The table lists this clonotype with many counts. This CDR3 fails to terminate in the conserved phenylalanine or tryptophan, so it likely reflects a read error. The DNA is left out, because the CDR3 cannot be placed on it with certainty; the CDR3 is given as TCRdb lists it. This beta chain is an unintended read in a library built for alpha chains; its size means little. The chain employs TRBV7-2 and TRBJ2-5; TRBD2, as called in the table, went unchecked against the DNA. Germline V gene lookup returns CDR1 SGHTA and CDR2 FQGNSA. 16 amino acids form the CDR3, both terminal residues included. The CDR3 reads CASSLGNDLASGLRYL.

This clonotype was counted many times. Since the library was made to target alpha chains, this beta chain is a stray read and its abundance is not meaningful. The rearrangement joins TRBV5-5 to TRBJ2-7; no definite D call. Germline assignment: CDR1 SGHKS and CDR2 YYEKEE (reference sequence). The CDR3 totals 14 residues. Trimming took off 4 bases at V and 5 bases at J, with 16 bases between the two ends. The CDR3 region is CASSPSTSANEQYF. In DNA, the CDR3 is TGTGCCAGCAGCCCCTCGACCTCGGCTAACGAGCAGTACTTC.